The 10 T cell receptor beta chains given below trace back to one sample, sequenced in a study of T cells in Graves' hyperthyroidism and ophthalmopathy. It was RNA transcripts that yielded the amplified TCR beta CDR3 regions. First-round RT-PCR targeting the TCR CDR3 was performed with the HTBI primer set. TCRdb processed the multiplex PCR reads anew with MiXCR; each CDR3 protein has one entry. The table includes about 380,000 distinct CDR3 sequences, roughly 13% detected once. The specimen sequenced was blood. The receptors come from a man under 40 with Graves' hyperthyroidism that later progressed to Graves' ophthalmopathy.

A few counts support this clonotype. The chain recombines TRBV20-1 with TRBJ2-5, with 7 bases matching TRBD1. Unmatched junction bases numbered 6, after V lost 0 bases and J lost 2 bases. The CDR3 is 15 amino acids. Germline CDR1 DFQATT, CDR2 SNEGSKA (reference sequence). CDR3 amino acids: CSARDLKGQQETQYF. Written as DNA, the CDR3 is TGCAGTGCTAGAGATCTTAAGGGACAGCAAGAGACCCAGTACTTC.

This chain connects TRBV7-8 to TRBJ2-7; 9 positions match TRBD1. J lost 3 bases, V lost 2 bases, and 11 bases had no gene match. The CDR3 extends over 17 amino acids. Germline values: CDR1 SGHVS, CDR2 FQNEAQ. CDR3 nucleotides: TGTGCCAGCAGCTTAAACCCGGACAGGGGAGAGTTCTACGAGCAGTACTTC. Translated, it gives CASSLNPDRGEFYEQYF.

This clonotype was counted many times. This rearrangement joins TRBV5-1 to TRBJ1-1, with D possibly matching TRBD1 (6 bases). Trimming stripped 4 bases from V and 5 bases from J, with 15 bases between. The CDR3 is 14 amino acids. Germline CDR1 is SGHRS and CDR2 is YFSETQ. The CDR3 sequence: CASSPGQFLTEAFF. The CDR3 region has the DNA TGCGCCAGCAGCCCCGGACAGTTCCTGACTGAAGCTTTCTTT.

The table lists this clonotype with many counts. V is TRBV6-6 and J is TRBJ1-4, with D tentatively TRBD1 (6 bases). Germline assignment: CDR1 MNHNY and CDR2 SVGAGI (reference sequence). The length of the CDR3 is 14 residues. Trimming took 2 bases from V and 8 from J, leaving 12 bases between them. CDR3 nucleotide sequence: TGTGCCAGCAGTTACAGCATCAGGGGAGAAAAACTGTTTTTT. It codes for CASSYSIRGEKLFF.

The gene calls are TRBV28 and TRBJ2-5; D is tentatively TRBD1 or TRBD2 (5 bases each). The V end was cut by 5 bases, the J end by 5 bases, with 15 bases between. CDR1 and CDR2 from the germline V gene are MDHEN and SYDVKM. The CDR3 extends over 14 amino acids. The CDR3 reads CASSVQGRGETQYF. CDR3 nucleotides: TGTGCCAGCAGTGTCCAGGGACGAGGGGAGACCCAGTACTTC.

Many counts were recorded for this clonotype. The genes are TRBV3-1 and TRBJ1-1; 7 nucleotides agree with TRBD1. Losses at the gene ends were 6 bases for V and 1 base for J; bases not matched to a gene: 2. Germline V lookup: CDR1 LGHDT, CDR2 YNNKEL (reference sequence). This CDR3 is 13 amino acids long. CDR3 sequence (DNA): TGTGCCAGCAGTCAGGGGGAGAACACTGAAGCTTTCTTT. It specifies CASSQGENTEAFF.

The chain links TRBV18 to TRBJ2-2, with D possibly being TRBD1 (5 bases). This CDR3 region has 16 residues. CDR1 and CDR2 from the germline V gene are KGHSH and LQKENI. The ends were cut back, 3 bases at V and 0 bases at J, with 11 bases in the middle. CDR3 amino acids: CASSPPLGPNTGELFF. As DNA, the CDR3 is TGTGCCAGCTCACCGCCCCTGGGGCCGAACACCGGGGAGCTGTTTTTT.

The table lists this clonotype with a few counts. This chain joins TRBV28 and TRBJ1-2; tentatively, D is TRBD1 (5 bases). The CDR3 loop spans 14 amino acids. CDR1 is MDHEN, CDR2 SYDVKM, per germline. Deletions cut 4 bases from V and 11 bases from J, with 20 bases between. CDR3 sequence reads: CASSSPGRQTRYTF. CDR3 nucleotides: TGTGCCAGCAGTTCCCCGGGGCGCCAAACTAGATACACCTTC.

This clonotype has more than one count but fewer than ten. The V and J genes are TRBV5-4 and TRBJ2-1; 7 positions match TRBD1. This CDR3 contains 14 residues. Germline CDR1 reads SGHNT; CDR2 reads YYREEE (reference sequence). V trimming: 4 bases; J trimming: 3 bases; junction bases outside the gene matches: 4. The chain's CDR3 is CASSMGQIYNEQFF. The CDR3 DNA reads TGTGCCAGCAGCATGGGACAGATCTACAATGAGCAGTTCTTC.

In its sample, this clonotype was seen a few times. The V gene is TRBV29-1, the J gene TRBJ2-7; D gene uncertain. The CDR3 covers 12 residues. The germline V and J ends were trimmed by 2 bases and 4 bases, with 9 bases remaining between them. Germline assignment: CDR1 SQVTM and CDR2 ANQGSEA. CDR3 nucleotide sequence: TGCAGCGTTGAAAGGGATACGTACGAGCAGTACTTC. It yields the protein CSVERDTYEQYF.